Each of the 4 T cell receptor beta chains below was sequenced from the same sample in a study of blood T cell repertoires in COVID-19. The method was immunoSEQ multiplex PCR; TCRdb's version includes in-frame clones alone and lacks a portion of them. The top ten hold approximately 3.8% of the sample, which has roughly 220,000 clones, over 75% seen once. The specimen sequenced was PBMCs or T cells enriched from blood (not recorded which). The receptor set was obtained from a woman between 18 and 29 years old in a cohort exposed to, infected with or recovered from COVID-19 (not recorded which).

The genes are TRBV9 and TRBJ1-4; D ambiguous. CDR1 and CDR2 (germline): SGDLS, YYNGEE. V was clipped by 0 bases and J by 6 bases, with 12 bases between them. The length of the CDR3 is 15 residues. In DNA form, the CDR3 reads TGTGCCAGCAGCGTAGGGGCCAGACCTGATGAAAAACTGTTTTTT. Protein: CASSVGARPDEKLFF.

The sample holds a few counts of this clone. CDR3 coding DNA: TGCAGTGCTAGTGGCATAGCGGGAGTGTCCTACAATGAGCAGTTCTTC. Translation gives CSASGIAGVSYNEQFF. V is TRBV20-1 and J is TRBJ2-1; 9 bases agree with TRBD2. This CDR3 region has 16 residues. CDR1 is DFQATT and CDR2 is SNEGSKA in the germline V gene (reference sequence). Trimming cost V 3 bases and J 1 base; bases outside gene matches: 7.

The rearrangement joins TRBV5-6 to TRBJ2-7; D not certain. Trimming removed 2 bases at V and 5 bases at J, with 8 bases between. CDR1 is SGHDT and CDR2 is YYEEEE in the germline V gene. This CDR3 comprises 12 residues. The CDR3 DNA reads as TGTGCCAGCAGCTTTGAAAGCGACGAGCAGTACTTC. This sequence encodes CASSFESDEQYF.

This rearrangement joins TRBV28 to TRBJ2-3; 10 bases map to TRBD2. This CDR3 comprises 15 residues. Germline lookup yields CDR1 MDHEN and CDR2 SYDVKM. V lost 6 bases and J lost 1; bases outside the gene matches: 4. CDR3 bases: TGTGCCAGCAGCCAGGGGACTAGCGGCACAGATACGCAGTATTTT. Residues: CASSQGTSGTDTQYF.